The clone carrying this TCR beta chain showed up just a few times. Its antigen is not identified. Only in-frame clones appear in the TCRdb table, and some are missing; sequencing was by immunoSEQ multiplex PCR. The sample yields about 140,000 clones, roughly 79% seen once. These data belong to a study of cytomegalovirus exposure and HLA in healthy donors. Overall study context: In a later analysis, it was reported that the 120 validation repertoires had been produced on the same platform as the roughly 700 repertoires belonging to the first cohort. Study-wide results and limits: High sensitivity and specificity were reportedly achieved when the classifier diagnosed cytomegalovirus status.

Germline V gene lookup returns CDR1 SQVTM and CDR2 ANQGSEA. V lost 6 bases, J lost 7 bases, and 5 bases stayed unmatched. The CDR3 covers 12 residues. The donors were members of the validation cohort, which comprised 120 subjects and was separate from the first cohort of fewer than 700 subjects. The clonotype comes from a man in his thirties or forties in good health and CMV-seropositive. This chain links TRBV29-1 with TRBJ1-2, with 10 bases lining up with TRBD1. The material sequenced was PBMCs. CDR3: CSVQTGGLGYTF. As DNA, the CDR3 is TGCAGCGTCCAGACAGGGGGCCTTGGCTACACCTTC.